The 3 T cell receptor beta chains listed next were all sequenced from one sample in a study of blood T cell repertoires in COVID-19. TCRdb's table, derived via immunoSEQ multiplex PCR, lists solely in-frame clones and lacks some. The sample includes 250,000 to 400,000 clones, approximately 88% seen only once; the top ten take 1.5% to 2%. Material: peripheral blood. The receptor set was obtained from a woman aged 30 to 39 with COVID-19, enrolled during active disease.

The chain combines TRBV27 with TRBJ1-1, with D tentatively TRBD1 (5 bases). Trimming took 1 base from V and 0 from J, leaving 12 bases between them. Germline CDR1 MNHEY, CDR2 SMNVEV (reference sequence). The CDR3 sequence is 16 residues long. CDR3 nucleotide sequence: TGTGCCAGCAGTTTATGGGGCAGCCTTATGAACACTGAAGCTTTCTTT. Encoded protein: CASSLWGSLMNTEAFF.

The rearrangement uses TRBV19 and TRBJ1-1; D remains unclear. V was trimmed by 5 bases and J by 5 bases, leaving 12 bases between them. Germline CDR1 LNHDA, CDR2 SQIVND (reference sequence). This CDR3 spans 13 amino acids. The CDR3 DNA follows: TGTGCCAGTAGTGACAATGGGAGGACTGAAGCTTTCTTT. Amino acids: CASSDNGRTEAFF.

Note on this clone: Other DNA variants within this sample encode the same CDR3. The chain combines TRBV27 with TRBJ1-5; D gene unclear. The V gene's germline CDR1 is MNHEY and CDR2 SMNVEV (reference sequence). V was trimmed by 8 bases and J by 0 bases, leaving 11 bases between them. This CDR3 is built from 14 residues. CDR3 in DNA: TGTGCCAGCTCCCTCCGAGGTAGCAATCAGCCCCAGCATTTT. This encodes CASSLRGSNQPQHF.